What follows are 29 T cell receptor beta chains derived from one specimen sequenced in a study of CD8+CD57+ T cells in acquired aplastic anemia. TCR beta VDJ and CDR3 profiles were obtained from a genomic DNA template. TCRdb re-called the reads through MiXCR, storing one row per CDR3 protein. The repertoire has roughly 420,000 distinct CDR3 sequences, 65% to 75% of them found once; the top ten carry more than 3.5%. Sequenced material: sorted CD4+, CD8+, or CD8+CD57+ T cells (not recorded which) from PBMCs. The origin of the receptors is a human donor in good health, serving as a control.

The sample holds many counts of this clonotype. Written as DNA, the CDR3 is TGTGCCAGCAGCCGCTCGGGACACCTGAACACTGAAGCTTTCTTT. This encodes CASSRSGHLNTEAFF. The chain links TRBV5-8 to TRBJ1-1, with D perhaps matching TRBD1 (6 bases). Germline-derived CDR1 and CDR2 are SGHTS and YDEGEE. Trimming removed 4 bases at V and 0 bases at J, with 13 bases between. The CDR3 length is 15 residues.

This clonotype has only a few counts. V usage is TRBV6-6 and J usage is TRBJ1-2; 9 bases are a match to TRBD1. The CDR3 runs to 14 residues. J gave up 8 bases and V 5 bases, and 9 bases lay outside the gene matches. From germline, CDR1 is MNHNY and CDR2 SVGAGI (reference sequence). This CDR3 is CASSLEQGAQGYTF. For the CDR3, the DNA is TGTGCCAGCAGTCTAGAACAGGGGGCGCAAGGCTACACCTTC.

The chain couples TRBV20-1 to TRBJ1-2, with D hard to call. The CDR3 spans 11 residues. The germline gives CDR1 DFQATT, CDR2 SNEGSKA (reference sequence). V shed 3 bases and J shed 13 bases, with 15 bases lying between them. The CDR3 protein is CSASAAYGSTF. Written as DNA, the CDR3 is TGCAGTGCTAGTGCTGCCTATGGTAGCACCTTC.

The chain uses TRBV10-3 and TRBJ1-1, with no clear D. Between the trimmed V and J ends, which lost 5 bases and 1 base, there was a span of 11 bases. From germline, CDR1 is ENHRY and CDR2 SYGVKD. CDR3 length equals 14 residues. The CDR3 sequence is CAISPGQSNTEAFF. CDR3 DNA: TGTGCCATCAGTCCTGGCCAATCGAACACTGAAGCTTTCTTT.

The chain joins TRBV5-5 to TRBJ1-2, with 8 bases identical to TRBD1. The CDR3 sequence is 14 residues long. Germline CDR1 is SGHKS and CDR2 is YYEKEE (reference sequence). V shed 5 bases, J shed 3 bases, and the junction held 6 bases outside the gene matches. The CDR3 DNA sequence: TGTGCCAGCAGTGTGGACAGGGCTCACTATGGCTACACCTTC. Translating gives CASSVDRAHYGYTF.

This clonotype has just one count. This rearrangement joins TRBV20-1 to TRBJ1-1; a possible D gene is TRBD1 (6 bases). Germline V lookup: CDR1 DFQATT, CDR2 SNEGSKA (reference sequence). Trimming removed 3 bases from V and 3 bases from J, with 17 bases in between. The CDR3 sequence is 15 residues long. The CDR3 DNA reads as TGCAGTGCTAGGACGGCGGGGACACCTTACACTGAAGCTTTCTTT. Its protein product is CSARTAGTPYTEAFF.

This clonotype was detected ten times or more. The chain couples TRBV4-1 to TRBJ1-5; D is unresolved. The CDR3 spans 13 residues. Trimming cost V 0 bases and J 6 bases, with 6 bases left between them. Germline CDR1 is MGHRA and CDR2 is YSYEKL. Here the CDR3 reads CASSQDNAQPQHF. CDR3 DNA sequence: TGCGCCAGCAGCCAAGATAACGCTCAGCCCCAGCATTTT.

Many counts were recorded for this clonotype. The V call is TRBV12-3 or TRBV12-4, the J call TRBJ2-3, with 9 bases fitting TRBD2. The CDR3 is 16 amino acids. Losses at the gene ends were 6 bases for V and 5 bases for J; bases not matched to a gene: 12. The CDR3 protein is CASRLHRGGAGDTQYF. As DNA, the CDR3 is TGTGCCAGCAGACTCCACCGCGGGGGGGCCGGAGATACGCAGTATTTT.

The chain joins TRBV5-1 to TRBJ2-5, with a possible D match to TRBD2 (6 bases). V gave up 2 bases and J gave up 1 base, with 15 bases separating them. Germline CDR1 is SGHRS and CDR2 is YFSETQ. The CDR3 runs to 16 residues. In nucleotides, the CDR3 is TGCGCCAGCAGCTTAGCGGTTCGGGGGTTCCAAGAGACCCAGTACTTC. It yields the protein CASSLAVRGFQETQYF. Together with reference TRBV5-1 and TRBJ2-5, the CDR3 gives the full variable domain: KAGVTQTPRYLIKTRGQQVTLSCSPISGHRSVSWYQQTPGQGLQFLFEYFSETQRNKGNFPGRFSGRQFSNSRSEMNVSTLELGDSALYLCASSLAVRGFQETQYFGPGTRLLVL.

Points on this clonotype: The germline gene is not matched at one end of the junction; a read error may be the cause. The chain couples TRBV15 to TRBJ2-7, with a possible D match to TRBD2 (5 bases). CDR3 length: 15 amino acids. Germline V gives CDR1 LNHNV, CDR2 YYDKDF (reference sequence). CDR3 protein: CGTSREGRKANEQYF. The CDR3 nucleotides read TGTGGCACCAGCAGAGAGGGCAGAAAAGCCAACGAGCAGTACTTC.

V and J are TRBV7-9 and TRBJ1-2; 9 bases fit TRBD1. The germline V gene has CDR1 SEHNR and CDR2 FQNEAQ (reference sequence). V lost 2 bases to trimming and J lost 3 bases; unmatched junction nucleotides: 10. The CDR3 sequence is 17 residues long. The CDR3 DNA reads TGTGCCAGCAGCTTAAGACAGGGGGTCTCAAAGGACTATGGCTACACCTTC. It codes for CASSLRQGVSKDYGYTF.

The CDR3 coding sequence is TGTGCCATCAGTGGGGGCCAGGGGAACACCGGGGAGCTGTTTTTT. It yields the protein CAISGGQGNTGELFF. J is TRBJ2-2 and V is TRBV10-3; tentatively, D is TRBD1 (5 bases). The CDR3 has 15 amino acids. Germline CDR1 and CDR2: ENHRY and SYGVKD. V shed 4 bases and J shed 1 base, with 10 bases lying between them.

In its sample, this clonotype was seen a few times. This chain links TRBV5-8 with TRBJ1-6; D call uncertain. Trimming pared 2 bases from V and 1 base from J, leaving 4 bases between. The CDR3 totals 14 residues. CDR1 is SGHTS and CDR2 is YDEGEE in the germline V gene. This chain's CDR3 is CASSLVSYNSPLHF. The CDR3 DNA follows: TGTGCCAGCAGCTTAGTTTCCTATAATTCACCCCTCCACTTT.

The table lists this clonotype with a count of one. A junction boundary mismatches the germline segment, possibly from a read error. The chain joins TRBV24-1 to TRBJ1-4, with 9 positions matching TRBD1. This CDR3 is built from 16 residues. Germline loops: CDR1 KGHDR, CDR2 SFDVKD. The CDR3 DNA follows: TGTGCCAGCAGTGACCCCGCGGGGACAGGGCATGAAAAACTGTTTTTT. Translated, it gives CASSDPAGTGHEKLFF.

Comment on this clonotype: It is likely a read error, because the conserved phenylalanine at the end of the CDR3 is missing. The DNA is omitted, as the CDR3 cannot be located on it reliably, and the CDR3 follows TCRdb's listing. This sequence joins TRBV2 and TRBJ2-5; the table's D call of TRBD1 was not tested on the DNA. Germline CDR1 reads SNHLY; CDR2 reads FYNNEI. The CDR3 contains 18 residues when both ends are counted. The CDR3 loop is CASSVGVLGVAGQETGDV.

The chain combines TRBV14 with TRBJ2-3; D call uncertain. Trimming pared 2 bases from V and 5 bases from J, leaving 5 bases between. The CDR3 runs to 12 residues. Germline V gene data show CDR1 as SGHDN and CDR2 as FVKESK. The CDR3 spells CASSQSGDTQYF. As DNA, the CDR3 is TGTGCCAGCAGCCAATCCGGAGATACGCAGTATTTT.

V is TRBV5-1 and J is TRBJ2-7, with D possibly matching TRBD2 (5 bases). Germline CDR1 is SGHRS and CDR2 is YFSETQ. The CDR3 spans 14 residues. The V end lost 3 bases, the J end lost 5 bases, and 15 bases lay between the germline ends. The CDR3 DNA follows: TGCGCCAGCAGCTCAGCCGGGAAAGCCAACGAGCAGTACTTC. Amino acid sequence: CASSSAGKANEQYF.

With regard to this clonotype: This may stem from a read error, because a much larger clone lies one nucleotide away. The chain combines TRBV27 with TRBJ1-5, with D hard to call. CDR1 and CDR2 (germline): MNHEY, SMNVEV (reference sequence). There are 14 residues in the CDR3. The CDR3 region has the DNA TGTACCAGCAGTCCTGACGAATACAATCAGCCCCAGCATTTT. Amino acids: CTSSPDEYNQPQHF.

Only a few counts were recorded for this clonotype. This chain links TRBV27 with TRBJ1-3, with a weak D call TRBD1 (5 bases). Deletions cut 3 bases from V and 1 base from J, with 7 bases between. The germline V gene encodes CDR1 MNHEY and CDR2 SMNVEV (reference sequence). The CDR3 has 14 amino acids. The CDR3 region has the DNA TGTGCCAGCAGTTTCCGACAGTCTGGAAACACCATATATTTT. Translated: CASSFRQSGNTIYF.

This rearrangement joins TRBV7-8 to TRBJ1-1, with D possibly being TRBD1 (5 bases). Germline lookup yields CDR1 SGHVS and CDR2 FQNEAQ. V lost 4 bases, J lost 8 bases, and 17 bases lay in between. The CDR3 is 14 amino acids. The CDR3 region is CASSYSTARGEAFF. In DNA form, the CDR3 reads TGTGCCAGCAGCTATTCGACAGCGAGGGGAGAAGCTTTCTTT.

This clonotype was seen a handful of times. Compared with germline, one end of the junction differs, possibly owing to a read error. CDR3 residues: CASSLAGQGLGEGF. The CDR3 bases are TGTGCCAGCAGCTTAGCGGGGCAGGGCCTCGGGGAAGGCTTC. The genes are TRBV7-2 and TRBJ2-7; D tentatively reads TRBD1 or TRBD2 (5 bases each). This CDR3 region has 14 residues. Germline lookup yields CDR1 SGHTA and CDR2 FQGNSA.

This rearrangement joins TRBV2 to TRBJ2-7; perhaps TRBD1 as D (7 bases). Trimming took 4 bases from V and 8 from J, leaving 21 bases between them. This CDR3 has 15 residues. Germline CDR1 and CDR2: SNHLY and FYNNEI. DNA of the CDR3: TGTGCCAGCAGTGTCTGGGCCAGGGGGGATCAGCAGCAGTACTTC. This encodes CASSVWARGDQQQYF. Looking up the rest from reference TRBV2 and TRBJ2-7 gives the full variable domain: EPEVTQTPSHQVTQMGQEVILRCVPISNHLYFYWYRQILGQKVEFLVSFYNNEISEKSEIFDDQFSVERPDGSNFTLKIRSTKLEDSAMYFCASSVWARGDQQQYFGPGTRLTVT.

The chain carries TRBV29-1 and TRBJ1-2, with a tentative D call TRBD1 (5 bases). Trimming took 3 bases from V and 3 from J, leaving 20 bases between them. The germline CDR1 and CDR2 sequences are SQVTM and ANQGSEA. The CDR3 totals 16 residues. The CDR3 is CSVDEEGQGKDYGYTF. CDR3 coding DNA: TGCAGCGTTGATGAGGAGGGGCAGGGTAAAGACTATGGCTACACCTTC.

Concerning this clonotype itself: Being one base from a much bigger clone, this may be a read error. This chain connects TRBV30 to TRBJ1-2; the D gene is possibly TRBD1 (6 bases). The CDR3 length is 14 residues. Germline CDR1 and CDR2: GTSNPN and SVGIG (reference sequence). CDR3 nucleotide sequence: TGTGCCTGGAGTGTACAAGGGGGAAACTGTGGCTACACCTTC. Its translation is CAWSVQGGNCGYTF.

This clonotype came up many times. The chain joins TRBV4-1 to TRBJ2-5; 7 bases agree with TRBD2. CDR1 is MGHRA and CDR2 is YSYEKL in the germline V gene. This CDR3 spans 15 amino acids. V lost 1 base, J lost 5 bases, and 7 bases stayed unmatched. CDR3 DNA: TGCGCCAGCAGCCAAGGGGGGGGGTTCGGGGAGACCCAGTACTTC. It specifies CASSQGGGFGETQYF.

As for this clonotype: Compared with germline, one end of the junction differs, possibly owing to a read error. This sequence joins TRBV7-2 and TRBJ1-2, with D unresolved. This CDR3 contains 13 residues. CDR1 is SGHTA and CDR2 is FQGNSA in the germline V gene. CDR3 nucleotides: TGTGCCAGCAGCTTACCGAGGCGAACACCGGGGAGCTTC. This encodes CASSLPRRTPGSF.

In regard to this clonotype: One junction end does not reproduce the germline sequence, and a read error may be involved. The chain joins TRBV7-2 to TRBJ1-5; TRBD1 aligns across 7 bases. CDR1 is SGHTA and CDR2 is FQGNSA in the germline V gene. The CDR3 is 14 residues long. The CDR3 loop reads CASSIGGTAGYEQF. The DNA of the CDR3 is TGTGCCAGCAGCATCGGGGGGACAGCTGGTTACGAGCAGTTT.

This clonotype was found many times. This sequence joins TRBV3-1 and TRBJ2-3, with 12 bases matching TRBD2. Germline V CDR1 and CDR2: LGHDT, YNNKEL (reference sequence). Germline trimming cut 6 bases from V and 4 bases from J; bases unmatched to any gene: 5. The CDR3 has 15 residues. The chain's CDR3 is CASRPSGGAADTQYF. The CDR3 coding sequence is TGTGCCAGCAGGCCTAGCGGGGGGGCGGCAGATACGCAGTATTTT.

The rearrangement joins TRBV24-1 to TRBJ1-2, with D hard to call. Trimming pared 6 bases from V and 4 bases from J, leaving 14 bases between. The CDR3 covers 14 residues. Germline loops: CDR1 KGHDR, CDR2 SFDVKD. The CDR3 DNA reads as TGTGCCACCAGTCCTCGGACGGTGGGCTATGGCTACACCTTC. It specifies CATSPRTVGYGYTF.